This TCR beta chain was recovered during a study of tissue T cells after allogeneic stem cell transplantation. Autopsy tissues included GI tract, liver, skin and lymphoid organs. Generated by immunoSEQ multiplex PCR, the TCRdb table keeps only in-frame clones and is missing some. The repertoire includes about 5,600 clones, 60% to 65% of them detected once, and 13% to 15% sits in the top ten. This clone was observed a handful of times. The CDR3 sequence is 13 residues long. Germline CDR1 is SGHTA and CDR2 is FQGNSA. With 1 base removed from V and 2 bases from J, the gap between germline ends came to 4 bases.

This sample comprised duodenum tissue, obtained at autopsy. This TCR came from a woman aged 18-49 years with breast cancer. The gene calls are TRBV7-2 and TRBJ2-3; the D is unclear. The CDR3 loop reads CASSLEITDTQYF. The DNA of the CDR3 is TGTGCCAGCAGCTTAGAGATCACAGATACGCAGTATTTT.